These T cell receptor beta chains were read from a single sample in a study of cytomegalovirus exposure and HLA in healthy donors. Libraries were prepared by immunoSEQ multiplex PCR; TCRdb keeps only in-frame clonotypes and omits some of them. The sample contains approximately 190,000 clones, 84% of which appear only once. The sample was PBMCs. Receptors were obtained from a woman aged 45 to 65 in good health and CMV-seropositive. CDR3s include the opening cysteine and the closing phenylalanine or tryptophan. The D gene is left open where the match is weak. Rows give clone size only sometimes, using once, few, many, or a class for an expanded clone.

clone size	D gene	V gene	J gene	CDR3 length	CDR3 DNA	CDR3 protein
NA	TRBD2	TRBV2	TRBJ2-1	16	TGTGCCAGCAGTGGCTATACTAGCGGGGGAGTCAATGAGCAGTTCTTC	CASSGYTSGGVNEQFF
NA	TRBD1	TRBV7-9	TRBJ1-2	14	TGTGCCAGCAGCTTATTGGGCCAGGGGGACGGCTACACCTTC	CASSLLGQGDGYTF
NA	NA	TRBV7-2	TRBJ2-7	15	TGTGCCAGCAGCCGATCCGGTGGGAGCATGGACGAGCAGTACTTC	CASSRSGGSMDEQYF
NA	NA	TRBV13	TRBJ2-1	14	TGTGCCAGCAGCTTAGGTGGTGGCCGCAATGAGCAGTTCTTC	CASSLGGGRNEQFF
NA	NA	TRBV5-4	TRBJ1-6	14	TGCGCCAGCAGCCAAGAAGGCGGGCTTGCACCCCTCCACTTT	CASSQEGGLAPLHF
NA	TRBD1	TRBV19	TRBJ2-3	15	TGTGCCAGTAGTCCCCGGGACAGGGGTGGGGATACGCAGTATTTT	CASSPRDRGGDTQYF
NA	NA	TRBV28	TRBJ1-4	15	TGTGCCAGCAGTCCCCCGGGGGTTATTGGGGAAAAACTGTTTTTT	CASSPPGVIGEKLFF
NA	TRBD1	TRBV6-6	TRBJ2-3	13	TGTGCCAGTTTGACAGGGGGCACAGATACGCAGTATTTT	CASLTGGTDTQYF
NA	NA	TRBV5-4	TRBJ2-2	17	TGTGCCAGCAGAAACTGGCGGGGGACACCAAACACCGGGGAGCTGTTTTTT	CASRNWRGTPNTGELFF
NA	TRBD1	TRBV28	TRBJ1-6	13	TGTGCCAGCATTAGGACAGGGGGTTCACCCCTCCACTTT	CASIRTGGSPLHF
NA	NA	TRBV29-1	TRBJ2-1	10	TGCAGCGTTGCTCTGAATGAGCAGTTCTTC	CSVALNEQFF
NA	TRBD1	TRBV19	TRBJ2-7	14	TGTGCCACCTCGGACAGGGGGAAGACCTACGAGCAGTACTTC	CATSDRGKTYEQYF
NA	TRBD2	TRBV10-3	TRBJ2-5	16	TGTGCCATCAGTGGGTCGACTAGCGGGGGGGTGGAGACCCAGTACTTC	CAISGSTSGGVETQYF
NA	TRBD2	TRBV7-2	TRBJ2-3	15	TGTGCCAGCAGCTTCGGGACTAGCGTCACAGATACGCAGTATTTT	CASSFGTSVTDTQYF
NA	NA	TRBV4-1	TRBJ1-1	15	TGCGCCAGCAGCCAAGTTACAGGGCGGGGGACTGAAGCTTTCTTT	CASSQVTGRGTEAFF
NA	NA	TRBV14	TRBJ2-7	14	TGTGCCAGCAGCCAGGACAGCCTCTCCTACGAGCAGTACTTC	CASSQDSLSYEQYF
NA	TRBD1	TRBV7-9	TRBJ1-1	15	TGTGCCAGCAGCTTAGCAGGGGGCCTGAACACTGAAGCTTTCTTT	CASSLAGGLNTEAFF
NA	NA	TRBV19	TRBJ2-7	14	TGTGCCAGTAGCCCCAAGAGACTAGCCTACGAGCAGTACTTC	CASSPKRLAYEQYF
NA	NA	TRBV25-1	TRBJ1-3	15	TGTGCCAGCAGCGCTACGGGGGGCCTTGGAAACACCATATATTTT	CASSATGGLGNTIYF
NA	TRBD1	TRBV2	TRBJ1-1	14	TGTGCCAGCAGGGACAGGGCAAAAAACGCTGAAGCTTTCTTT	CASRDRAKNAEAFF
NA	NA	TRBV20-1	TRBJ1-2	11	TGCAGTGCTAGAGAAGGGGCCGGCTACACCTTC	CSAREGAGYTF
NA	TRBD1	TRBV9	TRBJ1-2	14	TGTGCCAGCAGCGGGACAGGGGCCACCTATGGCTACACCTTC	CASSGTGATYGYTF
NA	TRBD2	TRBV7-2	TRBJ2-5	14	TGTGCCAGCAGCTTCCTGACTAGCGGGGAGACCCAGTACTTC	CASSFLTSGETQYF
NA	TRBD2	TRBV9	TRBJ2-3	15	TGTGCCAGCACCCTTGGGGGGGGATGGTCAGATACGCAGTATTTT	CASTLGGGWSDTQYF
NA	TRBD1	TRBV11-3	TRBJ2-7	13	TGTGCCAGCAGCCCAACAGGGGCGCACGAGCAGTACTTC	CASSPTGAHEQYF
NA	NA	TRBV7-2	TRBJ2-5	13	TGTGCCAGCAGCTTAGGGTACTCGGAGACCCAGTACTTC	CASSLGYSETQYF
NA	TRBD2	TRBV6-1	TRBJ2-5	19	TGTGCCAGCAGTGAAGACTTCGAGCGGGGGGGCCGGGGTCAAGAGACCCAGTACTTC	CASSEDFERGGRGQETQYF
NA	NA	TRBV18	TRBJ1-5	16	TGTGCCAGCTCACCACCCTACAGGAGCTCTGATCAGCCCCAGCATTTT	CASSPPYRSSDQPQHF
few	NA	TRBV6-6	TRBJ1-4	15	TGTGCCAGCAGCCGCAGCGGGGCTAAGGGTGAAAAACTGTTTTTT	CASSRSGAKGEKLFF
NA	TRBD1	TRBV7-3	TRBJ2-1	15	TGTGCCAGCAGCCCCCGGGACAGGGGAGGCAATGAGCAGTTCTTC	CASSPRDRGGNEQFF
NA	NA	TRBV2	TRBJ2-1	12	TGTGCCAGCGTTGGACAGACCAATGAGCAGTTCTTC	CASVGQTNEQFF
NA	TRBD1	TRBV5-4	TRBJ2-1	15	TGTGCCAGCAGCTTACTCGGGACAGGAGGCAATGAGCAGTTCTTC	CASSLLGTGGNEQFF
NA	NA	TRBV7-9	TRBJ2-2	15	TGTGCCAGCAGCTTAGCCCGTTTGAGGACCGGGGAGCTGTTTTTT	CASSLARLRTGELFF
NA	TRBD1	TRBV7-2	TRBJ1-5	13	TGTGCCAGCAGCCGGACAGGGAATCAGCCCCAGCATTTT	CASSRTGNQPQHF
once	TRBD1	TRBV5-4	TRBJ2-7	13	TGTGCCAGCAGCTTCGGGACAGGGGACGAGCAGTACTTC	CASSFGTGDEQYF
NA	TRBD2	TRBV9	TRBJ2-1	19	TGTGCCAGCAGCCCCGGACTAGCGGGGGCCAAGAGGGAGTACAATGAGCAGTTCTTC	CASSPGLAGAKREYNEQFF
once	TRBD2	TRBV10-3	TRBJ2-3	15	TGTGCCATCAGTTGGACTAGCGGCCCCACAGATACGCAGTATTTT	CAISWTSGPTDTQYF
NA	TRBD1	TRBV7-2	TRBJ1-1	15	TGTGCCAGCAGCCTAACTACAGGGGCGAACACTGAAGCTTTCTTT	CASSLTTGANTEAFF
few	NA	TRBV12-5	TRBJ1-1	12	TGTGCTAGTGCCTCGGGGAACACTGAAGCTTTCTTT	CASASGNTEAFF
NA	NA	TRBV7-9	TRBJ2-1	16	TGTGCCAGCAGCTCCTTCAGGCCGAGCTCCTACAATGAGCAGTTCTTC	CASSSFRPSSYNEQFF
NA	NA	TRBV2	TRBJ2-2	15	TGTGCCAGCAGCCCCCTGGACAGGAACACCGGGGAGCTGTTTTTT	CASSPLDRNTGELFF
NA	NA	TRBV5-1	TRBJ1-3	15	TGCGCCAGCAGCTTGGTGGCAGGCTCTGGAAACACCATATATTTT	CASSLVAGSGNTIYF
NA	TRBD2	TRBV9	TRBJ2-1	16	TGTGCCAGCAGTCCCCTAGCGGGGGGTTTATACAATGAGCAGTTCTTC	CASSPLAGGLYNEQFF
NA	NA	TRBV28	TRBJ1-5	14	TGTGCCAGCAGCCCCACTATTAGCAATCAGCCCCAGCATTTT	CASSPTISNQPQHF
once	TRBD1	TRBV6-1	TRBJ1-4	15	TGTGCCAGCAGTCCCGGGACAGTCACTAATGAAAAACTGTTTTTT	CASSPGTVTNEKLFF
NA	NA	TRBV7-2	TRBJ2-7	16	TGTGCCAGCAGCTCCGTCCCCCATAATAGTGCGTACGAGCAGTACTTC	CASSSVPHNSAYEQYF
NA	NA	TRBV7-9	TRBJ2-3	16	TGTGCCAGCACCCCATACACGAACCGAAACACAGATACGCAGTATTTT	CASTPYTNRNTDTQYF
NA	TRBD1	TRBV6-4	TRBJ2-7	14	TGTGCCAGCAGTTACAGGGGACCCCCCTACGAGCAGTACTTC	CASSYRGPPYEQYF
NA	TRBD1	TRBV5-6	TRBJ1-6	15	TGTGCCAGCAGCCCCCGGGACAGGGGCAATTCACCCCTCCACTTT	CASSPRDRGNSPLHF
NA	NA	TRBV6-6	TRBJ2-7	12	TGTGCCAGCAGTTCGATAGGACAGGAGCAGTACTTC	CASSSIGQEQYF
NA	TRBD2	TRBV4-2	TRBJ2-7	16	TGTGCCAGCAGCCAAGGGGTAGCGGGGTACTCCTACGAGCAGTACTTC	CASSQGVAGYSYEQYF